This T cell receptor beta chain derives from a study of identical twins. Each CDR3 protein is one row after TCRdb ran MiXCR on the 5' RACE reads. In the table there are around 240,000 distinct CDR3 sequences, 10% to 13% of which are singletons. Study outcomes and limitations: Less excess twin sharing appeared in beta out-of-frame sequences. Models predicted less out-of-frame TCR alpha sharing in monozygotic twins than was found. Among out-of-frame alpha sequences shared by twins, low generation probability occurred in excess. Cord blood's abundant beta clonotypes had fewer insertions, unlike memory repertoires.

This clonotype was picked up many times. Its antigen is undetermined. Germline assignment: CDR1 LGHNA and CDR2 YSLEER. The CDR3 is made up of 16 amino acids. V trimming: 1 base; J trimming: 6 bases; junction bases outside the gene matches: 6. Sequenced sample: memory T cells sorted from blood. The clonotype comes from a man over 45 in good health. J is TRBJ2-2 and V is TRBV4-3, with 9 bases aligning to TRBD1. The CDR3 bases are TGCGCCAGCAGCCAAGGAGGGACAGGGTTGCCCGGGGAGCTGTTTTTT. Its translation is CASSQGGTGLPGELFF.